This T cell receptor (beta chain) was profiled in a study of monozygotic twins with inflammatory bowel disease. The CDR3 length is 17 residues. The germline V gene has CDR1 SNHLY and CDR2 FYNNEI. On this clonotype: Its antigen is undetermined.

Overall study findings and caveats: No distinction between different T cell subtypes was possible. Healthy co-twins showed greater TCRbeta diversity (inverse Simpson) than IBD patients.

Template switching introduced UMIs that contain a 6-nucleotide sample barcode. For each CDR3 protein, TCRdb gives one entry from its re-call of the 5' RACE reads, without DNA. The sample table includes around 140,000 distinct CDR3 sequences. Sequenced input: blood. This chain joins TRBV2 and TRBJ2-2. This receptor was identified in a human donor with ulcerative colitis or Crohn's disease, or a healthy co-twin of an affected twin (not recorded which). The CDR3 is CASSGPSLSRNTGGLFF.